A single sample is the source of the 27 T cell receptor beta chains below, sequenced in a study of CD8 T cells in Susac syndrome. With random hexamers, about 0.5 to 1 ug RNA was reverse transcribed. A single record per CDR3 protein comes from TCRdb applying MiXCR to the immunoSEQ multiplex PCR reads. This sample has some 190,000 distinct CDR3 sequences, with approximately 94% found just once. The sequencing sample was made of CD4+ T cells from PBMCs. The receptor set was obtained from a human donor in good health.

The chain is built from TRBV30 and TRBJ1-1; 7 bases agree with TRBD1. The CDR3 length is 13 residues. Germline loops: CDR1 GTSNPN, CDR2 SVGIG (reference sequence). The ends lost 4 bases at V and 0 bases at J; junction bases unmatched: 2. The CDR3 loop is CAWTGQMNTEAFF. The CDR3, as DNA: TGTGCCTGGACGGGACAGATGAACACTGAAGCTTTCTTT. Together with reference TRBV30 and TRBJ1-1, the CDR3 gives the full variable domain: SQTIHQWPATLVQPVGSPLSLECTVEGTSNPNLYWYRQAAGRGLQLLFYSVGIGQISSEVPQNLSASRPQDRQFILSSKKLLLSDSGFYLCAWTGQMNTEAFFGQGTRLTVV.

The chain joins TRBV7-2 to TRBJ1-1; D not certain. The CDR3 sequence is 12 residues long. The V end lost 2 bases, the J end lost 5 bases, and 6 bases lay between the germline ends. Germline V CDR1 and CDR2: SGHTA, FQGNSA. The CDR3 is CASSLQWTEAFF. DNA of the CDR3: TGTGCCAGCAGCTTACAGTGGACTGAAGCTTTCTTT.

The rearrangement joins TRBV29-1 to TRBJ1-2; no clear D. The V and J ends lost 4 bases and 5 bases respectively, with 8 bases between them. This CDR3 is 11 amino acids long. Germline CDR1 is SQVTM and CDR2 is ANQGSEA. The CDR3 protein is CSVGVLYGYTF. CDR3 coding DNA: TGCAGCGTTGGGGTTTTATATGGCTACACCTTC.

The chain carries TRBV7-2 and TRBJ2-1; no reliable D call. CDR3 length equals 14 residues. CDR1 is SGHTA, CDR2 FQGNSA, per germline. The V end was cut by 0 bases, the J end by 8 bases, with 11 bases between. The CDR3 reads CASSLAGRPDEQFF. In DNA form, the CDR3 reads TGTGCCAGCAGCTTAGCGGGTCGGCCGGATGAGCAGTTCTTC.

V is TRBV20-1 and J is TRBJ1-2; unclear D gene. Germline CDR1 reads DFQATT; CDR2 reads SNEGSKA (reference sequence). Trimming cost V 0 bases and J 8 bases, with 13 bases left between them. The CDR3 has 13 residues. CDR3 residues: CSARDPALRGYTF. As DNA, the CDR3 is TGCAGTGCTAGAGACCCTGCTCTTCGCGGCTACACCTTC.

The rearrangement links TRBV6-6 to TRBJ1-6, with 8 bases aligning to TRBD1. Trimming removed 5 bases from V and 10 bases from J; junction bases left unmatched: 7. The CDR3 covers 14 residues. Germline V gene data show CDR1 as MNHNY and CDR2 as SVGAGI (reference sequence). The CDR3 coding sequence is TGTGCCAGCAGTGGGGACAGGAAAATGTCACCCCTCCACTTT. Protein sequence: CASSGDRKMSPLHF.

The chain carries TRBV7-2 and TRBJ1-5; 8 positions match TRBD1. The CDR3 extends over 15 amino acids. CDR1 and CDR2 (germline): SGHTA, FQGNSA. Trimming took 3 bases from V and 2 from J; bases not matched to a gene: 3. The CDR3 loop reads CASSFGQGGNQPQHF. The CDR3 nucleotides read TGTGCCAGCAGCTTTGGACAGGGAGGCAATCAGCCCCAGCATTTT.

This chain connects TRBV6-5 to TRBJ2-5; 7 bases fit TRBD1. V was clipped by 5 bases and J by 5 bases; unmatched bases: 11. The CDR3 consists of 15 residues. In germline, CDR1 is MNHEY, CDR2 SVGAGI. CDR3 coding DNA: TGTGCCAGCAGTGCAACAGGGGCCTGGAGTGAGACCCAGTACTTC. Its protein is CASSATGAWSETQYF.

Comments on this clonotype: The junction departs from the called germline gene at one end, perhaps through a read error. This chain joins TRBV10-3 and TRBJ1-1; D gene uncertain. Germline assignment: CDR1 ENHRY and CDR2 SYGVKD. The CDR3 consists of 12 residues. The CDR3 sequence: CDISVDYTEAFF. The DNA of the CDR3 is TGTGACATCAGTGTAGACTACACTGAAGCTTTCTTT.

The sample holds one count of this clonotype. This chain joins TRBV29-1 and TRBJ2-5; D is perhaps TRBD1 or TRBD2 (6 bases each). V lost 5 bases and J 1 base, leaving 14 bases between the germline ends. From germline, CDR1 is SQVTM and CDR2 ANQGSEA. This CDR3 spans 14 amino acids. The CDR3 DNA follows: TGCAGCGTTCGAGGGGGGAGAGGCCAAGAGACCCAGTACTTC. This encodes CSVRGGRGQETQYF.

V gene TRBV6-1 combines with J gene TRBJ2-7, with a tentative D call TRBD1 (7 bases). CDR1 is MNHNS, CDR2 SASEGT, per germline. CDR3 size: 14 residues. The germline V and J ends were trimmed by 9 bases and 3 bases, with 18 bases remaining between them. The CDR3 spells CASLRGVESYEQYF. CDR3 bases: TGTGCCAGTCTCAGGGGGGTAGAAAGCTACGAGCAGTACTTC.

The genes are TRBV19 and TRBJ1-2; D ambiguous. There are 14 residues in the CDR3. Trimming took off 3 bases at V and 5 bases at J, with 13 bases between the two ends. CDR1 and CDR2 from the germline V gene are LNHDA and SQIVND (reference sequence). CDR3 protein: CASSITGSRYGYTF. CDR3 DNA: TGTGCCAGTAGTATTACCGGGAGTCGATATGGCTACACCTTC. The full variable domain, with the rest looked up from reference TRBV19 and TRBJ1-2, is DGGITQSPKYLFRKEGQNVTLSCEQNLNHDAMYWYRQDPGQGLRLIYYSQIVNDFQKGDIAEGYSVSREKKESFPLTVTSAQKNPTAFYLCASSITGSRYGYTFGSGTRLTVV.

Turning to this clonotype: Sequence at one end of the junction differs from germline and may be a read error. The chain combines TRBV7-2 with TRBJ1-5; 10 bases agree with TRBD1. CDR3 length: 15 residues. CDR1 and CDR2 (germline): SGHTA, FQGNSA. This CDR3 is CASSLATGGAWPQHF. The CDR3, as DNA: TGTGCCAGCAGCCTAGCGACAGGGGGCGCTTGGCCCCAGCATTTT.

The chain employs TRBV6-2 or TRBV6-3 and TRBJ1-2, with D unresolved. Germline V lookup: CDR1 MNHEY, CDR2 SVGEGT. V lost 5 bases and J 0 bases, leaving 13 bases between the germline ends. The CDR3 totals 15 residues. The chain's CDR3 is CASSRGPDSNYGYTF. DNA of the CDR3: TGTGCCAGCAGTCGAGGACCGGATTCTAACTATGGCTACACCTTC.

This clonotype appeared a single time. The V gene is TRBV5-1, the J gene TRBJ2-5; no reliable D call. The V end lost 3 bases, the J end lost 2 bases, and 17 bases lay between the germline ends. CDR1 SGHRS and CDR2 YFSETQ come from the germline V gene. The CDR3 consists of 16 residues. CDR3 in DNA: TGCGCCAGCAGCTCCGGGCCCTCCGGCCCACAAGAGACCCAGTACTTC. Translated: CASSSGPSGPQETQYF. The entire variable domain, with the rest obtained from reference TRBV5-1 and TRBJ2-5, is as follows: KAGVTQTPRYLIKTRGQQVTLSCSPISGHRSVSWYQQTPGQGLQFLFEYFSETQRNKGNFPGRFSGRQFSNSRSEMNVSTLELGDSALYLCASSSGPSGPQETQYFGPGTRLLVL.

The CDR3 loop is CASSSSPGQPTGREQFF. CDR3 bases: TGTGCCAGCAGTTCCAGCCCGGGACAGCCAACGGGGAGGGAGCAGTTCTTC. The chain recombines TRBV6-5 with TRBJ2-1; D is perhaps TRBD1 (7 bases). The length of the CDR3 is 17 residues. V was shortened by 4 bases and J by 10 bases, with 26 bases between the two germline ends. CDR1 is MNHEY and CDR2 is SVGAGI in the germline V gene.

The genes are TRBV5-4 and TRBJ2-5; 9 bases are a match to TRBD2. V was clipped by 4 bases and J by 2 bases; unmatched bases: 15. The length of the CDR3 is 18 residues. The germline V gene has CDR1 SGHNT and CDR2 YYREEE (reference sequence). The CDR3 nucleotides read TGTGCCAGCAGCCCGGGAGCGGGGGGCCCCGTTCCTCAAGAGACCCAGTACTTC. Its translation is CASSPGAGGPVPQETQYF.

The rearrangement links TRBV7-8 to TRBJ1-5; no clear D gene. Trimming took 4 bases from V and 6 from J, leaving 16 bases between them. From germline, CDR1 is SGHVS and CDR2 FQNEAQ. The CDR3 spans 15 residues. CDR3 sequence (DNA): TGTGCCAGCAGCTCGGGGTCATCGGCCCTTCAGCCCCAGCATTTT. Translating it yields CASSSGSSALQPQHF.

The chain recombines TRBV20-1 with TRBJ2-3; 12 nucleotides align to TRBD2. This CDR3 region has 18 residues. The V and J ends lost 1 base and 1 base, in that order; junction bases with no gene match: 9. Germline V gene sequence: CDR1 DFQATT, CDR2 SNEGSKA (reference sequence). In DNA, the CDR3 is TGCAGTGCTAGAGTACTAGCGGGGGGCCGTCGGGGCACAGATACGCAGTATTTT. It is translated as CSARVLAGGRRGTDTQYF.

This clonotype turned up a few times. V and J are TRBV9 and TRBJ1-2; 7 bases line up with TRBD1. CDR1 and CDR2 from the germline V gene are SGDLS and YYNGEE. V lost 3 bases, J lost 4 bases, and 0 bases stayed unmatched. There are 12 residues in the CDR3. CDR3: CASSDRGYGYTF. CDR3 sequence (DNA): TGTGCCAGCAGCGACAGGGGCTATGGCTACACCTTC.

V usage is TRBV7-6 and J usage is TRBJ1-3, with 8 bases lining up with TRBD1. This CDR3 spans 16 amino acids. The V and J ends lost 3 bases and 4 bases, in that order; junction bases with no gene match: 8. CDR1 is SGHVS and CDR2 is FNYEAQ in the germline V gene. In DNA form, the CDR3 reads TGTGCCAGCAGCTTGCAGGACAGGGTCCCAGGAAACACCATATATTTT. It encodes CASSLQDRVPGNTIYF.

The chain has TRBV24-1 and TRBJ2-3; D uncertain. The germline CDR1 and CDR2 sequences are KGHDR and SFDVKD. CDR3 length: 15 amino acids. Trimming took off 3 bases at V and 4 bases at J, with 13 bases between the two ends. CDR3 nucleotides: TGTGCCACCAGTGATCAGCTCGGACCAGCAGATACGCAGTATTTT. This gives the protein CATSDQLGPADTQYF.

The chain combines TRBV28 with TRBJ2-5; 8 bases line up with TRBD1. The V segment lost 2 bases and the J segment 3 bases; nucleotides outside the gene matches: 8. Looked up from germline, CDR1 is MDHEN and CDR2 is SYDVKM. There are 16 residues in the CDR3. The CDR3 spells CASSLMFDRGEETQYF. CDR3 sequence (DNA): TGTGCCAGCAGTTTAATGTTTGACAGGGGCGAAGAGACCCAGTACTTC. Together with reference TRBV28 and TRBJ2-5, the CDR3 gives the full variable domain: DVKVTQSSRYLVKRTGEKVFLECVQDMDHENMFWYRQDPGLGLRLIYFSYDVKMKEKGDIPEGYSVSREKKERFSLILESASTNQTSMYLCASSLMFDRGEETQYFGPGTRLLVL.

This chain links TRBV28 with TRBJ1-6; D ambiguous. Germline V gene sequence: CDR1 MDHEN, CDR2 SYDVKM. V lost 1 base, J lost 7 bases, and 14 bases lay in between. This CDR3 has 16 residues. The CDR3 DNA reads as TGTGCCAGCAGTTTATTAGTCCTTCCACCCAATTCACCCCTCCACTTT. As protein: CASSLLVLPPNSPLHF.

The chain has TRBV15 and TRBJ1-2; 9 bases match TRBD1. V shed 1 base, J shed 8 bases, and the junction held 11 bases outside the gene matches. The germline V gene has CDR1 LNHNV and CDR2 YYDKDF (reference sequence). The CDR3 runs to 16 residues. CDR3 DNA: TGTGCCACCAGCAGAGGCGATGGGACAGGGTTTGGCGGCTACACCTTC. Residues: CATSRGDGTGFGGYTF.

The chain's CDR3 is CASSPFGGTNQPQHF. CDR3 sequence (DNA): TGCGCCAGCAGCCCGTTCGGCGGGACCAATCAGCCCCAGCATTTT. The J gene is TRBJ1-5, the V gene TRBV5-1, with D tentatively TRBD1 (5 bases). This CDR3 comprises 15 residues. Germline CDR1 and CDR2: SGHRS and YFSETQ. Trimming shortened V by 4 bases and J by 3 bases, and 14 bases separated the two germline ends.

This chain uses TRBV5-6 with TRBJ1-1; no clear D gene. The CDR3 spans 13 residues. The germline gives CDR1 SGHDT, CDR2 YYEEEE. The V and J ends lost 0 bases and 3 bases respectively, with 6 bases between them. CDR3 sequence (DNA): TGTGCCAGCAGCTTGGTCTGGGACACTGAAGCTTTCTTT. Protein sequence: CASSLVWDTEAFF.